Following are 30 T cell receptor beta chains from one sample sequenced in a study of blood T cell repertoires in COVID-19 (dated by TCRdb to the early 2020s). The library was generated by the immunoSEQ multiplex PCR assay. TCRdb provides this immuneACCESS table in a form limited to in-frame rearrangements. Some clones are lacking; in checked studies, under half of them reflect an unresolved V gene, and why the rest are absent is not known. Present in this sample are 300,000 to 450,000 clones, about 89% of which were seen just once. Together, the top ten hold 1.5% to 2.5% of the sample. Material for sequencing was PBMCs or T cells enriched from blood (not recorded which). Receptors were obtained from a man aged 40-49 years in a cohort exposed to, infected with or recovered from COVID-19 (not recorded which).

This clone was detected once. The chain has TRBV14 and TRBJ2-3, with a tentative D call TRBD2 (6 bases). The CDR3 extends over 17 amino acids. V was cut by 3 bases and J by 6 bases, with 22 bases left in between. Looked up from germline, CDR1 is SGHDN and CDR2 is FVKESK. The CDR3, as DNA: TGTGCCAGCAGCCAGGAGTTTAGGACTACGGTCTCCGATACGCAGTATTTT. Encoded protein: CASSQEFRTTVSDTQYF.

This chain connects TRBV2 to TRBJ2-3, with TRBD1 as a possible D gene (5 bases). This CDR3 region has 14 residues. The germline V and J ends were trimmed by 6 bases and 0 bases, with 10 bases remaining between them. Germline CDR1 is SNHLY and CDR2 is FYNNEI. The CDR3 loop is CASSATASTDTQYF. The CDR3 DNA is TGTGCCAGCAGCGCGACAGCTAGCACAGATACGCAGTATTTT.

This clone is a singleton in its sample. The CDR3 DNA reads as TGCGCCAGCAGCTTAGGGAGTAGCGCCCGAGAGACCCAGTACTTC. Amino acid sequence: CASSLGSSARETQYF. The gene calls are TRBV5-1 and TRBJ2-5; D might be TRBD2 (5 bases). Trimming left V 2 bases short and J 4 bases short, with 15 bases between. The germline gives CDR1 SGHRS, CDR2 YFSETQ. This CDR3 is built from 15 residues.

Only a few counts were recorded for this clone. The chain carries TRBV7-8 and TRBJ1-1, with D hard to call. This CDR3 comprises 13 residues. Between the trimmed V and J ends, which lost 3 bases and 6 bases, there was a span of 11 bases. The germline V gene has CDR1 SGHVS and CDR2 FQNEAQ. Here the CDR3 reads CASSLGREAEAFF. CDR3 coding DNA: TGTGCCAGCAGCTTGGGCCGGGAGGCTGAAGCTTTCTTT. Supplemented by reference TRBV7-8 and TRBJ1-1, the full variable domain reads GAGVSQSPRYKVAKRGQDVALRCDPISGHVSLFWYQQALGQGPEFLTYFQNEAQLDKSGLPSDRFFAERPEGSVSTLKIQRTQQEDSAVYLCASSLGREAEAFFGQGTRLTVV.

The chain couples TRBV5-1 to TRBJ2-1; 9 bases are shared with TRBD2. V trimming: 5 bases; J trimming: 9 bases; junction bases outside the gene matches: 6. CDR1 and CDR2 from the germline V gene are SGHRS and YFSETQ. The CDR3 totals 13 residues. The chain's CDR3 is CASRGLAPSEQFF. In DNA, the CDR3 is TGCGCCAGCAGGGGACTAGCTCCGAGTGAGCAGTTCTTC.

The CDR3 bases are TGTGCCAGCAGTGAAGCGCAGACAGGCTCTGGGGCCAACGTCCTGACTTTC. It is translated as CASSEAQTGSGANVLTF. This rearrangement joins TRBV2 to TRBJ2-6, with D possibly matching TRBD1 (6 bases). Trimming shortened V by 0 bases and J by 0 bases, and 9 bases separated the two germline ends. Per germline, CDR1 SNHLY and CDR2 FYNNEI. This CDR3 has 17 residues. Complete variable domain (other parts from reference TRBV2 and TRBJ2-6): EPEVTQTPSHQVTQMGQEVILRCVPISNHLYFYWYRQILGQKVEFLVSFYNNEISEKSEIFDDQFSVERPDGSNFTLKIRSTKLEDSAMYFCASSEAQTGSGANVLTFGAGSRLTVL.

The genes are TRBV7-9 and TRBJ1-1; no definite D call. Germline V gives CDR1 SEHNR, CDR2 FQNEAQ (reference sequence). The CDR3 length is 14 residues. Trimming cost V 6 bases and J 2 bases, with 13 bases left between them. CDR3 amino acids: CASRDPGYNTEAFF. The CDR3 coding sequence is TGTGCCAGCAGGGATCCGGGATACAACACTGAAGCTTTCTTT.

In DNA, the CDR3 is TGTGCCAGCAGCCAAGGGAGGACTAGCGGACTCAAGGAGACCCAGTACTTC. It encodes CASSQGRTSGLKETQYF. V and J are TRBV3-1 (or the pseudogene TRBV3-2) and TRBJ2-5; 10 bases are shared with TRBD2. The trim removed 1 base at V and 5 bases at J, leaving 10 bases unmatched. The CDR3 consists of 17 residues. CDR1 and CDR2 from the germline V gene are LGHDT and YNNKEL (reference sequence).

CDR3 coding DNA: TGTGCCAGCAGTTACGGGCAGGGGACCTACGAGCAGTACTTC. Translation: CASSYGQGTYEQYF. This chain links TRBV6-5 with TRBJ2-7; maybe TRBD1 (6 bases). CDR3 size: 14 residues. Looked up from germline, CDR1 is MNHEY and CDR2 is SVGAGI. V was cut by 2 bases and J by 2 bases, with 10 bases left in between.

The chain couples TRBV7-9 to TRBJ1-4; 7 bases are shared with TRBD1. V trimming: 5 bases; J trimming: 16 bases; junction bases outside the gene matches: 7. The CDR3 sequence is 11 residues long. Germline CDR1 reads SEHNR; CDR2 reads FQNEAQ (reference sequence). The CDR3 spells CASSPGTEQFF. Written as DNA, the CDR3 is TGTGCCAGCAGCCCCGGGACAGAGCAGTTTTTT.

The chain is built from TRBV5-1 and TRBJ2-1, with 7 bases lining up with TRBD2. The germline V gene has CDR1 SGHRS and CDR2 YFSETQ. The V gene end was trimmed by 3 bases and the J gene end by 7 bases; junction bases not matched to a gene: 10. The CDR3 is 15 amino acids. The CDR3 DNA follows: TGCGCCAGCAGCTGGGAGGGCGGCTTAAGGAATGAGCAGTTCTTC. Translating gives CASSWEGGLRNEQFF.

This clone has more than one count but fewer than ten. The chain has TRBV25-1 and TRBJ2-1; weak D call: TRBD2 (5 bases). Per germline, CDR1 MGHDK and CDR2 SYGVNS. CDR3 size: 13 residues. V lost 10 bases to trimming and J lost 5 bases, with 15 bases between them. CDR3 region: CATTRGSHNEQFF. CDR3 nucleotides: TGTGCCACCACACGAGGGAGTCACAATGAGCAGTTCTTC.

The chain joins TRBV7-2 to TRBJ2-2; D remains unclear. The CDR3 length is 13 residues. Germline-derived CDR1 and CDR2 are SGHTA and FQGNSA. V was pared by 8 bases and J by 4 bases, with 11 bases between. CDR3 in amino acids: CASGIRSTGELFF. In DNA, the CDR3 is TGTGCCAGCGGTATTAGAAGCACCGGGGAGCTGTTTTTT.

The chain links TRBV6-1 to TRBJ2-1, with TRBD2 matching over 11 bases. This CDR3 region has 15 residues. J lost 7 bases, V lost 1 base, and 3 bases had no gene match. Germline lookup yields CDR1 MNHNS and CDR2 SASEGT. DNA for the CDR3: TGTGCCAGCAGTGAAGTCTCTAGCGGGAGGAATGAGCAGTTCTTC. It is translated as CASSEVSSGRNEQFF.

This CDR3 reads CASSRKQGADGYTF. CDR3 sequence (DNA): TGTGCCAGCTCACGAAAACAGGGGGCAGACGGCTACACCTTC. This chain joins TRBV18 and TRBJ1-2; 9 nucleotides agree with TRBD1. CDR1 and CDR2 from the germline V gene are KGHSH and LQKENI. The CDR3 runs to 14 residues. V lost 4 bases, J lost 8 bases, and 8 bases stayed unmatched.

This chain uses TRBV15 with TRBJ2-6; TRBD1 matches 8 bases. The germline V gene has CDR1 LNHNV and CDR2 YYDKDF (reference sequence). The J segment lost 1 base and the V segment lost 5 bases, leaving 4 bases of the junction unmatched. The CDR3 runs to 16 residues. CDR3 nucleotide sequence: TGTGCCACCAGCCTGGACAGGGAATCTGGGGCCAACGTCCTGACTTTC. Encoded protein: CATSLDRESGANVLTF.

This chain connects TRBV6-1 to TRBJ2-5, with D maybe TRBD1 (5 bases). Per the germline V gene, CDR1 is MNHNS and CDR2 is SASEGT. The V end was cut by 1 base, the J end by 5 bases, with 11 bases between. This CDR3 has 14 residues. The CDR3 nucleotides read TGTGCCAGCAGTGAAGTCAGGGTTGCGGAGACCCAGTACTTC. Translation: CASSEVRVAETQYF.

This chain joins TRBV18 and TRBJ1-3; tentative D call: TRBD1 (6 bases). Germline CDR1 reads KGHSH; CDR2 reads LQKENI. This CDR3 comprises 19 residues. Between the trimmed V and J ends, which lost 6 bases and 0 bases, there was a span of 24 bases. CDR3 sequence: CASSPIAGTSQSSGNTIYF. Written as DNA, the CDR3 is TGTGCCAGCTCGCCCATTGCCGGGACATCGCAAAGCTCTGGAAACACCATATATTTT.

This chain uses TRBV18 with TRBJ2-1; the D gene is possibly TRBD2 (6 bases). The CDR3 extends over 16 amino acids. Trimming took 6 bases from V and 2 from J, leaving 17 bases between them. The germline V gene has CDR1 KGHSH and CDR2 LQKENI. The CDR3 DNA sequence: TGTGCCAGCTCCCTCATAGTGGGGGGAGCCTACAATGAGCAGTTCTTC. Its translation: CASSLIVGGAYNEQFF.

The rearrangement links TRBV7-9 to TRBJ2-3; 9 nucleotides agree with TRBD2. Germline V gene sequence: CDR1 SEHNR, CDR2 FQNEAQ (reference sequence). CDR3 length equals 15 residues. With 2 bases clipped from V and 5 bases from J, the junction kept 5 bases outside the gene matches. The CDR3 coding sequence is TGTGCCAGCAGCTTAATTGCGGGAGGGGGAGATACGCAGTATTTT. Translation gives CASSLIAGGGDTQYF.

V usage is TRBV5-4 and J usage is TRBJ2-7, with 8 bases lining up with TRBD2. The CDR3 is 14 residues long. Losses at the gene ends were 4 bases for V and 5 bases for J; bases not matched to a gene: 8. Germline CDR1 is SGHNT and CDR2 is YYREEE (reference sequence). CDR3 sequence reads: CASSPPGLGNEQYF. In DNA form, the CDR3 reads TGTGCCAGCAGCCCGCCGGGACTAGGAAACGAGCAGTACTTC.

The V gene is TRBV6-4, the J gene TRBJ2-1; D may be TRBD2 (6 bases). Germline loops: CDR1 MRHNA, CDR2 SNTAGT. The CDR3 is 15 amino acids. Trimming shortened V by 5 bases and J by 4 bases, and 15 bases separated the two germline ends. In DNA, the CDR3 is TGTGCCAGCAGTCGGGACTTTGGGGGATACAATGAGCAGTTCTTC. Translating it yields CASSRDFGGYNEQFF.

The chain couples TRBV25-1 to TRBJ1-5; D unclear. The CDR3 has 14 residues. V lost 3 bases and J 6 bases, leaving 12 bases between the germline ends. Germline CDR1 and CDR2: MGHDK and SYGVNS. CDR3 in DNA: TGTGCCAGCAGTGAGAGCGGCTTAAGTCAGCCCCAGCATTTT. As protein: CASSESGLSQPQHF.

This chain joins TRBV6-1 and TRBJ2-3, with 9 bases aligning to TRBD2. The V gene's germline CDR1 is MNHNS and CDR2 SASEGT. The CDR3 is made up of 18 amino acids. The ends lost 1 base at V and 2 bases at J; junction bases unmatched: 10. DNA for the CDR3: TGTGCCAGCAGTGAAGATAGTGGGACTAGCAGCCCCACAGATACGCAGTATTTT. Encoded protein: CASSEDSGTSSPTDTQYF.

The CDR3, as DNA: TGTGCCAGCAGTGAAGCGCCTACTAGCGGGAACAATGAGCAGTTCTTC. This gives the protein CASSEAPTSGNNEQFF. The chain links TRBV6-1 to TRBJ2-1; 10 positions match TRBD2. Unmatched junction bases numbered 4, after V lost 0 bases and J lost 5 bases. The germline V gene encodes CDR1 MNHNS and CDR2 SASEGT. The length of the CDR3 is 16 residues.

This chain connects TRBV2 to TRBJ1-2, with 10 nucleotides matching TRBD1. Germline assignment: CDR1 SNHLY and CDR2 FYNNEI. With V trimmed by 10 bases and J by 2 bases, 13 bases remained unmatched. The CDR3 has 16 amino acids. CDR3 in amino acids: CATTNWPGQGNYGYTF. The CDR3 DNA reads as TGTGCCACCACTAACTGGCCGGGACAGGGGAACTATGGCTACACCTTC. The full variable domain, in which reference TRBV2 and TRBJ1-2 provide the parts outside the CDR3, is EPEVTQTPSHQVTQMGQEVILRCVPISNHLYFYWYRQILGQKVEFLVSFYNNEISEKSEIFDDQFSVERPDGSNFTLKIRSTKLEDSAMYFCATTNWPGQGNYGYTFGSGTRLTVV.

The chain has TRBV19 and TRBJ1-1; weak D call: TRBD1 (5 bases). Trimming took 6 bases from V and 2 from J, leaving 13 bases between them. Looked up from germline, CDR1 is LNHDA and CDR2 is SQIVND (reference sequence). CDR3 length: 14 residues. The CDR3 DNA is TGTGCCAGTAGCGACAACAGGTTTAACACTGAAGCTTTCTTT. This codes for CASSDNRFNTEAFF.

This clone has a single count. The V and J genes are TRBV27 and TRBJ2-4, with D possibly TRBD1 on 6 matching bases. Germline loops: CDR1 MNHEY, CDR2 SMNVEV (reference sequence). CDR3 length: 17 residues. V lost 8 bases to trimming and J lost 0 bases, with 20 bases between them. The CDR3 reads CASPKSAGVPAKNIQYF. The DNA for the CDR3 is TGTGCCAGCCCCAAGAGTGCAGGGGTCCCAGCCAAAAACATTCAGTACTTC.

This chain connects TRBV5-1 to TRBJ2-1, with 11 bases lining up with TRBD2. Germline V gives CDR1 SGHRS, CDR2 YFSETQ. The CDR3 consists of 18 residues. The ends lost 4 bases at V and 3 bases at J; junction bases unmatched: 12. CDR3 nucleotide sequence: TGCGCCAGCAGCCCCTTTCGAGGACTAGCGGGTAACTACAATGAGCAGTTCTTC. It yields the protein CASSPFRGLAGNYNEQFF.

The chain combines TRBV5-6 with TRBJ2-7; possible D gene TRBD1, 5 bases. The CDR3 is 15 residues long. In germline, CDR1 is SGHDT, CDR2 YYEEEE. The V and J ends lost 2 bases and 6 bases respectively, with 18 bases between them. The CDR3 DNA is TGTGCCAGCAGCTTTTTTCCTGACAGAGACCTCGAGCAGTACTTC. Its protein is CASSFFPDRDLEQYF.